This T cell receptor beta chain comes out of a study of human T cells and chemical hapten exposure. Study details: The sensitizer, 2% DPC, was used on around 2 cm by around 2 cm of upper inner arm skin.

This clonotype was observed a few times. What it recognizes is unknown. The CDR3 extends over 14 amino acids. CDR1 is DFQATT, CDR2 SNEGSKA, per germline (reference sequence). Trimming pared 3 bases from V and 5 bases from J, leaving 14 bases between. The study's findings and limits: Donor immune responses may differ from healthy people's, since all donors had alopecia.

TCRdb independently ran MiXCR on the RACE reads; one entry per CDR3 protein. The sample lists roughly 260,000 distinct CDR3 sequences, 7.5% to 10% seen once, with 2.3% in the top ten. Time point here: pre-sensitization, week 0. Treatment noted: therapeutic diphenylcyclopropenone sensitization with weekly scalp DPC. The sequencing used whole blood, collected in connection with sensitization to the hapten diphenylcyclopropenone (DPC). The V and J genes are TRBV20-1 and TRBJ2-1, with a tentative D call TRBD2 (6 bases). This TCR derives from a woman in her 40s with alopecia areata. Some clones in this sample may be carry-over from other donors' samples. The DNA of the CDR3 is TGCAGTGCTAGTGGAGGGACCGTGAACAATGAGCAGTTCTTC. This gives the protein CSASGGTVNNEQFF.